This T cell receptor beta chain was sequenced for a study of blood T cells in healthy people across ages. General study results and limits: Significant beta diversity loss was already apparent by age approximately 42, declining roughly linearly.

Together with a sample-barcoded 5' primer, a J-beta primer mix was included in a second PCR lasting about 6 to 12 cycles. Via MiXCR, TCRdb re-called the 5' RACE reads, giving one row per CDR3 protein. The data show some 1,500,000 distinct CDR3 sequences, 40% to 45% seen once. In regard to this clonotype: Its antigen remains unknown. Since a much larger clone is just one base distant, this may be a read error.

The CDR3 is 15 residues long. Germline V gene lookup returns CDR1 SGHTA and CDR2 FQGNSA. The TCR sequence derives from a woman in her late teens or twenties in good health. This chain joins TRBV7-2 and TRBJ1-4; D is perhaps TRBD1 (6 bases). Input material: blood. CDR3 sequence reads: CAGSILGQNNEKLFF. Written as DNA, the CDR3 is TGTGCCGGCAGTATACTTGGACAGAATAATGAAAAACTGTTTTTT.